This T cell receptor beta chain was documented in a study of T-cell reconstitution after alpha-beta-depleted transplantation in children. Whole-study findings and limits: Approximately two months post-transplant, alpha-beta T cells reportedly originated from several hundred expanded graft clones.

This clonotype was detected ten times or more. Its specificity is unknown. Unique molecular identifiers were incorporated during preparation of the TCRbeta library. TCRdb called the PCR reads again in MiXCR, with one record for every CDR3 protein. The sample holds around 700,000 distinct CDR3 sequences, less than 15% seen once. CDR3 length equals 13 residues. The ends were cut back, 3 bases at V and 6 bases at J, with 9 bases in the middle. This chain joins TRBV12-3 or TRBV12-4 and TRBJ2-1, with unresolved D. Sequenced material: PBMCs, taken before TCRalphabeta/CD19-depleted stem cell transplant. This sequence was found in a girl under 10 years old with congenital amegakaryocytic thrombocytopenia, due to receive a stem cell transplant. The CDR3 loop reads CASSFGPANEQFF. The CDR3 DNA sequence: TGTGCCAGCAGTTTCGGACCAGCCAATGAGCAGTTCTTC.